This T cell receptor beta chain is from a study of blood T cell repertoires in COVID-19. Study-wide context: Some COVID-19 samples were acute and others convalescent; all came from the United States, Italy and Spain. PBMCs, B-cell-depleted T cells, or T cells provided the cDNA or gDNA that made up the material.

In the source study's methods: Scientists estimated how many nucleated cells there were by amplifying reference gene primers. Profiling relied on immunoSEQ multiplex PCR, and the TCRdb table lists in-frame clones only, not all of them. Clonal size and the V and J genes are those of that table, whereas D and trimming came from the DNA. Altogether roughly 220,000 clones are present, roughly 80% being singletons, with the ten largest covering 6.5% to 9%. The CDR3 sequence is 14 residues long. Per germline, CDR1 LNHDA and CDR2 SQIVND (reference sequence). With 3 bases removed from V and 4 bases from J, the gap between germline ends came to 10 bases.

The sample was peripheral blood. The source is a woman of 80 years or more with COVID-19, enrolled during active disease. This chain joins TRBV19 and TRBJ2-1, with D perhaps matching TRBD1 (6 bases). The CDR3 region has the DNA TGTGCCAGTAGTATCGGACAGCAGTACAATGAGCAGTTCTTC. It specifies CASSIGQQYNEQFF.